The 18 T cell receptor beta chains in this list originate from one sample, sequenced in a study of T cell responses to AZD1222 COVID-19 vaccine (dated by TCRdb to 2020 to 2023). The meaning of the sample's time point label: baseline before first vaccination. Libraries were made using the immunoSEQ multiplex PCR assay. In TCRdb, the immuneACCESS table is reduced to in-frame sequences with V and J assigned. These tables do not hold every clone; where another copy was compared, an unresolved V gene accounts for under half, and the others remain unexplained. The sample table lists about 110,000 clones, about 90% of them with a count of one. The top ten constitute 7.5% to 9% of the sample. The input for sequencing was peripheral blood, taken on day 0 of AZD1222 vaccination. Every receptor here comes from an adult in good health.

The chain uses TRBV12-2 and TRBJ1-1; TRBD1 was called by the table and not checked on the DNA. TRBV12-2 is annotated as a pseudogene. The CDR3 sequence is 16 residues long. Here the CDR3 reads CASRFWTGEKGTEAFF. DNA for the CDR3: TGTGCAAGTCGCTTTTGGACAGGGGAGAAGGGCACTGAAGCTTTCTTT.

This sequence joins TRBV7-8 and TRBJ2-1; TRBD2 matches 7 bases. Losses at the gene ends were 5 bases for V and 0 bases for J; bases not matched to a gene: 7. CDR3 size: 16 residues. Germline V gives CDR1 SGHVS, CDR2 FQNEAQ. CDR3 protein: CASSPWRTSSYNEQFF. In DNA, the CDR3 is TGTGCCAGCAGCCCCTGGCGGACTAGCTCCTACAATGAGCAGTTCTTC. The full variable domain, rest sourced from reference TRBV7-8 and TRBJ2-1, is GAGVSQSPRYKVAKRGQDVALRCDPISGHVSLFWYQQALGQGPEFLTYFQNEAQLDKSGLPSDRFFAERPEGSVSTLKIQRTQQEDSAVYLCASSPWRTSSYNEQFFGPGTRLTVL.

The count of this clone is one. The gene calls are TRBV9 and TRBJ2-2, with D unclear. V was pared by 3 bases and J by 8 bases, with 5 bases between. Looked up from germline, CDR1 is SGDLS and CDR2 is YYNGEE. The CDR3 is 11 residues long. The CDR3 coding sequence is TGTGCCAGCAGCGGAGGAGGGGAGCTGTTTTTT. Encoded protein: CASSGGGELFF.

V and J are TRBV12-3 or TRBV12-4 and TRBJ2-3; D unresolved. Trimming took 6 bases from V and 4 from J, leaving 8 bases between them. This CDR3 spans 12 amino acids. Here the CDR3 reads CASSPYSDTQYF. CDR3 sequence (DNA): TGTGCCAGCAGCCCCTATTCAGATACGCAGTATTTT.

V gene TRBV6-1 combines with J gene TRBJ2-5, with a possible D match to TRBD2 (6 bases). Germline CDR1 and CDR2: MNHNS and SASEGT. Trimming took off 2 bases at V and 2 bases at J, with 15 bases between the two ends. CDR3 size: 16 residues. The CDR3 region is CASSEMGTWGQETQYF. The CDR3 DNA reads TGTGCCAGCAGTGAAATGGGGACTTGGGGGCAAGAGACCCAGTACTTC.

This clone was observed once. This rearrangement joins TRBV7-8 to TRBJ1-1; 7 bases agree with TRBD1. V was pared by 2 bases and J by 6 bases, with 3 bases of the junction left unmatched. In germline, CDR1 is SGHVS, CDR2 FQNEAQ. CDR3 size: 13 residues. The CDR3 spells CASSLFTGAEAFF. The CDR3 nucleotides read TGTGCCAGCAGCTTATTTACAGGGGCTGAAGCTTTCTTT.

The J gene is TRBJ2-5, the V gene TRBV7-3, with unresolved D. This CDR3 region has 12 residues. Trimming cost V 3 bases and J 4 bases, with 6 bases left between them. The germline V gene has CDR1 SGHTA and CDR2 FQGTGA. DNA for the CDR3: TGTGCCAGCAGCTTCCCAGGAGAGACCCAGTACTTC. The encoded protein is CASSFPGETQYF.

The V and J genes are TRBV3-1 (or the pseudogene TRBV3-2) and TRBJ1-1; 12 positions agree with TRBD1. The V gene's germline CDR1 is LGHDT and CDR2 YNNKEL (reference sequence). With 3 bases clipped from V and 9 bases from J, the junction kept 8 bases outside the gene matches. The CDR3 extends over 15 amino acids. As DNA, the CDR3 is TGTGCCAGCAGCCAGGCCGGGACAGGGGGCACGCAAGCTTTCTTT. Amino acid sequence: CASSQAGTGGTQAFF.

Turning to this clone: Other DNA sequences in the sample encode the same CDR3. The J gene is TRBJ1-1, the V gene TRBV30; tentative D call: TRBD1 (5 bases). Germline assignment: CDR1 GTSNPN and CDR2 SVGIG (reference sequence). The CDR3 totals 14 residues. Trimming stripped 0 bases from V and 1 base from J, with 9 bases between. This chain's CDR3 is CAWSVGQGNTEAFF. CDR3 DNA sequence: TGTGCCTGGAGTGTAGGGCAGGGGAACACTGAAGCTTTCTTT.

The rearrangement joins TRBV5-1 to TRBJ2-2; maybe TRBD1 (6 bases). CDR1 SGHRS and CDR2 YFSETQ come from the germline V gene. The CDR3 is 15 residues long. V gave up 0 bases and J gave up 0 bases, with 6 bases separating them. The CDR3 DNA reads TGCGCCAGCAGCTTGGGGACAGCGAACACCGGGGAGCTGTTTTTT. As protein: CASSLGTANTGELFF.

The chain links TRBV24-1 to TRBJ1-2; D perhaps matches TRBD1 (5 bases). Germline values: CDR1 KGHDR, CDR2 SFDVKD. The CDR3 is 14 residues long. V lost 4 bases, J lost 6 bases, and 14 bases lay in between. The CDR3, as DNA: TGTGCCACCAGTGAAACGGGGGTAATGGATGGCTACACCTTC. Amino acids: CATSETGVMDGYTF.

The chain links TRBV2 to TRBJ1-5, with a possible D match to TRBD1 (6 bases). Germline assignment: CDR1 SNHLY and CDR2 FYNNEI. Trimming stripped 7 bases from V and 7 bases from J, with 17 bases between. This CDR3 region has 14 residues. The CDR3 nucleotides read TGTGCCAGCAATAGCCAAGGGGGATCACAGCCCCAGCATTTT. Translating gives CASNSQGGSQPQHF.

V usage is TRBV9 and J usage is TRBJ1-1; D call uncertain. The germline CDR1 and CDR2 sequences are SGDLS and YYNGEE. V lost 3 bases, J lost 3 bases, and 12 bases lay in between. This CDR3 region has 14 residues. The CDR3 DNA follows: TGTGCCAGCAGCGAAAAGACGGACTACACTGAAGCTTTCTTT. Translating gives CASSEKTDYTEAFF.

The rearrangement links TRBV5-1 to TRBJ2-3; D ambiguous. V lost 0 bases, J lost 4 bases, and 6 bases lay in between. The CDR3 length is 13 residues. Germline CDR1 is SGHRS and CDR2 is YFSETQ. CDR3 nucleotides: TGCGCCAGCAGCTTGGCCAGGCCAGATACGCAGTATTTT. Amino acids: CASSLARPDTQYF.

The chain recombines TRBV27 with TRBJ2-2, with TRBD1 matching over 7 bases. V lost 7 bases, J lost 2 bases, and 7 bases stayed unmatched. CDR1 is MNHEY and CDR2 is SMNVEV in the germline V gene (reference sequence). The length of the CDR3 is 15 residues. The CDR3 spells CASTDRTGNTGELFF. CDR3 in DNA: TGTGCCAGCACCGATCGGACAGGAAACACCGGGGAGCTGTTTTTT.

CDR3 coding DNA: TGTGCCAGCAGCCAAGAGATCCAGTCCAAATATAATGAAAAACTGTTTTTT. Its protein is CASSQEIQSKYNEKLFF. The chain links TRBV3-1 (or the pseudogene TRBV3-2) to TRBJ1-4; D uncertain. V gave up 0 bases and J gave up 4 bases, with 15 bases separating them. Germline CDR1 is LGHDT and CDR2 is YNNKEL (reference sequence). This CDR3 is built from 17 residues.

The CDR3, as DNA: TGTGCCAGCAGTCAGGGGATGGCCGGGGAGCTGTTTTTT. Its translation is CASSQGMAGELFF. J is TRBJ2-2 and V is TRBV12-3 or TRBV12-4; TRBD1 is a possible D gene (6 bases). This CDR3 is built from 13 residues. V lost 5 bases, J lost 6 bases, and 10 bases lay in between.

The gene calls are TRBV28 and TRBJ1-1, with D possibly matching TRBD1 (5 bases). CDR3 length equals 15 residues. The germline gives CDR1 MDHEN, CDR2 SYDVKM. V lost 4 bases, J lost 7 bases, and 19 bases lay in between. The CDR3 bases are TGTGCCAGCAGTTCGCTCACCCCAGGGACGAGTGAAGCTTTCTTT. It translates to CASSSLTPGTSEAFF.